This TCR beta chain was sequenced in a study of T cells in Graves' hyperthyroidism and ophthalmopathy. Study-wide points: Model-based prediction identified ophthalmopathy a median 6.5 months prior to its onset.

V was clipped by 1 base and J by 1 base, with 7 bases between them. CDR1 and CDR2 from the germline V gene are LNHNV and YYDKDF (reference sequence). CDR3 length: 14 amino acids. Amplified TCR beta CDR3 regions came from RNA transcripts. First-round RT-PCR targeting the TCR CDR3 was performed with the HTBI primer set. TCRdb re-called the multiplex PCR reads with MiXCR, one entry per CDR3 protein. Seen here are roughly 500,000 distinct CDR3 sequences, just over 45% observed once, and the top ten hold 19%. Points on this clonotype: The antigen is unknown.

Uncontrolled infection, other autoimmune disease, pregnancy and lactation each barred patients from inclusion. Diagnoses were made from clinical symptoms, serum measures (thyroxine and TRAb), thyroid ultrasound and orbital computed tomography. Sequenced sample: peripheral blood or thyroid tissue (not recorded which). The source is an adult woman with Graves' disease, either hyperthyroidism or ophthalmopathy (not recorded which). This chain links TRBV15 with TRBJ2-5; no clear D. The CDR3 DNA reads as TGTGCCACCAGCAGAGTTCGGGTCCAAGAGACCCAGTACTTC. Translating gives CATSRVRVQETQYF.